This T cell receptor (beta chain) originates from a study of technical replicates of blood from a few donors. This CDR3 has 15 residues. CDR1 MDHEN and CDR2 SYDVKM come from the germline V gene. Trimming cost V 6 bases and J 4 bases; bases outside gene matches: 11. Sequencing was performed with immunoSEQ multiplex PCR; in TCRdb, only in-frame clones are kept and a portion is missing. The table lists more than 90,000 clones, less than 96% of them singletons. The TCR comes from a human donor in good health. What was sequenced was T cells isolated from PBMCs. The rearrangement links TRBV28 to TRBJ2-7; 8 bases agree with TRBD2. CDR3 nucleotide sequence: TGTGCCAGCAGCCCTTGGAGGGCGGGAGGTTACGAGCAGTACTTC. This encodes CASSPWRAGGYEQYF.